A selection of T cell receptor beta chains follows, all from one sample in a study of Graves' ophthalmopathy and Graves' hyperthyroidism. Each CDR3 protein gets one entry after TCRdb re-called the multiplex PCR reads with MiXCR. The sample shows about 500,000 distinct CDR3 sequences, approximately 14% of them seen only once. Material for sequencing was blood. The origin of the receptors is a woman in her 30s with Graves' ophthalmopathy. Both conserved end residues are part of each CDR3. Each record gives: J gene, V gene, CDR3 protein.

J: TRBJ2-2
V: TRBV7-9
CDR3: CASSLNDPGELFF

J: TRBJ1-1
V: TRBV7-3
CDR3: CASSFSSSSTEAFF

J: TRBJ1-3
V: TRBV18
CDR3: CASSPYRDSGNTIYF

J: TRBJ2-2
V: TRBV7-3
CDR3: CASSLRDRALTGELFF

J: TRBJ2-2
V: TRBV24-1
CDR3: CATAQTDTGELFF

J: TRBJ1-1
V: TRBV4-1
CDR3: CASSQERGSTEAFF

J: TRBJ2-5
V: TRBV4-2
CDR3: CASSQTTGAEGTQYF

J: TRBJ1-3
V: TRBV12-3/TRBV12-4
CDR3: CASTHGGSSGNTIYF

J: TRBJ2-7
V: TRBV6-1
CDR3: CASSTGVRYEQYF

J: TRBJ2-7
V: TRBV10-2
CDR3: CASRWGTALDHEQYF

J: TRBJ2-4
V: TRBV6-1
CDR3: CASSPGLTDIKYF

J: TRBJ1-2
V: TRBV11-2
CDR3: CASSLEFAENYGYTF

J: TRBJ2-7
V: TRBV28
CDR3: CASSLGGAGAEQYF

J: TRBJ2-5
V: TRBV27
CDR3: CASRGLSETQYF

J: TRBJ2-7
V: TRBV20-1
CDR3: CSASIVVYEQYF

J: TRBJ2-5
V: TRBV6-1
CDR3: CASSTGTGEETQYF

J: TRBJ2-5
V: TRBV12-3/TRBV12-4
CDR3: CASSWGQPQETQYF

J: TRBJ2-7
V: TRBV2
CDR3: CASSVRTGAREQYF

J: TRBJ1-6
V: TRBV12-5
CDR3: CASGGAKGAPSYNSPLHF

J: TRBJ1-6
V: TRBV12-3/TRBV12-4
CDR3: CASSLAGFSNSPLHF

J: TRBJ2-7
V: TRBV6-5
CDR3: CASSYSASSYEQYF

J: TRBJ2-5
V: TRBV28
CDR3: CASSLKAETQYF

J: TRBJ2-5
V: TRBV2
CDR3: CASYKIRETQYF

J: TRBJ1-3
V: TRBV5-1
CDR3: CASSLGRTSGNTIYF

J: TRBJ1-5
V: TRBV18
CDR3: CASSPPGLTGDQPQHF

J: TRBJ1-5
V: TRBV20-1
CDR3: CSAREAQYNQPQHF

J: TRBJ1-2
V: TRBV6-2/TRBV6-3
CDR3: CASSDGQEGGYGYTF

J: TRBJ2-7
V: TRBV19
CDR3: CASSLDQGAAYEQYF

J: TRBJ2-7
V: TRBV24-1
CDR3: CATSDPTSIEQYF

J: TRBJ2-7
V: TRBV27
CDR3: CASSFDSGIPYEQYF

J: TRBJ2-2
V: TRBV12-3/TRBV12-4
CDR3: CASSSTGVTGELFF

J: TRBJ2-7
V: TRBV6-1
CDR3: CASSRTGASYEQYF

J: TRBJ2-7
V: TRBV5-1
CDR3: CASSSTGVEYEQYF

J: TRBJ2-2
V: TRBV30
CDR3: CAWSGGTGELFF

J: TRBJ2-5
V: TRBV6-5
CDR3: CASSYSGRGQVETQYF

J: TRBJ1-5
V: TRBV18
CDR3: CAPTSGRNQPQHF

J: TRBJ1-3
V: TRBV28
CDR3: CASSFRVAGNTIYF